Below are 5 T cell receptor beta chains sequenced from a single sample in a study of T-cell reconstitution after alpha-beta-depleted transplantation in children. Unique molecular identifiers were used to barcode this TCRbeta library. Each CDR3 protein gets one entry after TCRdb re-called the PCR reads with MiXCR. The top ten hold 10% of the sample, which has some 280,000 distinct CDR3 sequences, 9.9% seen once. The specimen was PBMCs from the stem cell graft donor, collected from the stem cell graft. The receptors originated from a human donor who donated a stem cell graft to a child with SCID.

The J gene is TRBJ2-3, the V gene TRBV7-6; TRBD2 matches at 12 bases. Germline CDR1 is SGHVS and CDR2 is FNYEAQ. V was clipped by 2 bases and J by 5 bases; unmatched bases: 8. The CDR3 has 17 residues. The CDR3 nucleotides are TGTGCCAGCAGCTTATCCGCTAGCGGGGGGGCTGAAGATACGCAGTATTTT. Translation gives CASSLSASGGAEDTQYF.

The chain recombines TRBV4-1 with TRBJ2-7; 8 bases are shared with TRBD2. With V trimmed by 0 bases and J by 7 bases, 20 bases remained unmatched. The CDR3 consists of 19 residues. The germline CDR1 and CDR2 sequences are MGHRA and YSYEKL. In DNA, the CDR3 is TGCGCCAGCAGCCAAGACCAAAATAGCGGGGAAGGACCCATACGTGAGCAGTACTTC. The encoded protein is CASSQDQNSGEGPIREQYF.

This clonotype has a count of ten or more. The chain links TRBV12-3 or TRBV12-4 to TRBJ2-3; maybe TRBD2 (6 bases). This CDR3 contains 15 residues. V shed 5 bases and J shed 2 bases, with 14 bases lying between them. The CDR3 DNA reads as TGTGCCAGCAGTCTCCGGGACTCATACACAGATACGCAGTATTTT. This gives the protein CASSLRDSYTDTQYF.

This clonotype was detected a few times. The V call is TRBV11-2, the J call TRBJ2-2; 8 positions agree with TRBD1. The germline V gene encodes CDR1 SGHAT and CDR2 FQNNGV. V lost 2 bases to trimming and J lost 3 bases; unmatched junction nucleotides: 5. The CDR3 totals 16 residues. CDR3 nucleotides: TGTGCCAGCAGCTTACATCAGGGGGCGCACACCGGGGAGCTGTTTTTT. Amino acid sequence: CASSLHQGAHTGELFF.

In its sample, this clonotype was seen a few times. The chain recombines TRBV20-1 with TRBJ1-6, with D maybe TRBD1 (6 bases). CDR1 and CDR2 (germline): DFQATT, SNEGSKA (reference sequence). The V end was cut by 6 bases, the J end by 10 bases, with 16 bases between. The CDR3 extends over 13 amino acids. The CDR3 loop reads CSARQEVESPLHF. The CDR3 region has the DNA TGCAGTGCGAGACAGGAAGTGGAATCACCCCTCCACTTT.